A selection of T cell receptor beta chains follows, all from one sample in a study of OX40 agonist ivuxolimab in advanced cancers. The assay was immunoSEQ multiplex PCR, and TCRdb's table has in-frame clones only and misses some. Among 75,000 to 100,000 clones listed, about four fifths were seen once. Sample: CD4+ or CD8+ T cells sorted from blood, taken in a trial of the OX40 agonist ivuxolimab. All receptors derive from an adult with an advanced solid tumor such as melanoma, head and neck, liver or kidney cancer. Each CDR3 is given with its conserved first and last residue. The order of the fields is V gene, J gene, clone size, CDR3 protein. Size values are once, few and many counts, or a class for expanded clones, and some rows have none.

TRBV2	TRBJ1-1	.	CASSEAANTEAFF
TRBV7-9	TRBJ2-3	once	CASSPGISGTLRTDTQYF
TRBV7-2	TRBJ2-5	.	CASSLDLAGYQETQYF
TRBV5-1	TRBJ2-2	.	CASSLLGGNTGELFF
TRBV10-3	TRBJ1-5	.	CAISEVGGDQPQHF
TRBV29-1	TRBJ2-3	.	CSVEAPAGSDTQYF
TRBV27	TRBJ2-3	.	CASSFRGTDTQYF
TRBV2	TRBJ1-1	once	CASGGQNTEAFF
TRBV7-9	TRBJ1-1	.	CASSFGQGEGNTEAFF
TRBV21-1	TRBJ2-7	.	CASSSARTSGRKNEQYF
TRBV15	TRBJ2-1	.	CATSRAGTGDHKQFF
TRBV2	TRBJ2-3	.	CASSEGTASRDTQYF
TRBV7-9	TRBJ1-2	.	CASSFDRAVRTF
TRBV18	TRBJ1-1	.	CASSLKISTGTGGTEAFF
TRBV5-1	TRBJ1-3	.	CASSLAGGQGAGNTIYF
TRBV4-1	TRBJ1-4	few	CASSQTGSRNEKLFF
TRBV7-9	TRBJ1-4	.	CASQVGDLNEKLFF
TRBV5-6	TRBJ1-1	few	CASSLEALETEAFF
TRBV7-9	TRBJ1-3	few	CASSLEGGSGNTIYF
TRBV29-1	TRBJ1-1	.	CSVGRDRGTEAFF
TRBV7-3	TRBJ2-7	.	CASSLVAATYEQYF
TRBV11-2	TRBJ2-7	.	CASSSGLAFAEQYF
TRBV7-2	TRBJ2-3	.	CASSLDGFGDTQYF
TRBV9	TRBJ1-1	.	CASSARPGTGVTEAFF
TRBV9	TRBJ1-4	.	CASSPGRGRVEKLFF
TRBV7-2	TRBJ1-1	.	CASSLASRINTEAFF
TRBV5-6	TRBJ1-3	few	CASIPMTGAGNTIYF
TRBV25-1	TRBJ1-4	.	CASRRGWTNEKLFF
TRBV9	TRBJ2-1	.	CASSVGLEYNEQFF
TRBV10-3	TRBJ1-1	.	CAISERAGDLNTEAFF
TRBV4-3	TRBJ2-2	.	CASSQVDYTGELFF
TRBV9	TRBJ2-4	.	CASSVGAQAKNIQYF
TRBV15	TRBJ2-7	.	CATSSSTTGTNEQYF
TRBV4-3	TRBJ1-6	few	CASSQDLLPRGLNSPLHF
TRBV6-1	TRBJ2-7	.	CASRSGTDTYEQYF
TRBV11-2	TRBJ1-1	.	CASSSRSDTEAFF
TRBV21-1	TRBJ1-4	.	CASSKIPGQGSNEKLFF
TRBV10-3	TRBJ2-5	.	CAISHASDRIETQYF
TRBV25-1	TRBJ1-5	.	CASSLTGNSNQPQHF
TRBV19	TRBJ1-5	.	CASSSRTRSSLYGNQPQHF
TRBV18	TRBJ1-1	once	CASSPIGEGAEAFF